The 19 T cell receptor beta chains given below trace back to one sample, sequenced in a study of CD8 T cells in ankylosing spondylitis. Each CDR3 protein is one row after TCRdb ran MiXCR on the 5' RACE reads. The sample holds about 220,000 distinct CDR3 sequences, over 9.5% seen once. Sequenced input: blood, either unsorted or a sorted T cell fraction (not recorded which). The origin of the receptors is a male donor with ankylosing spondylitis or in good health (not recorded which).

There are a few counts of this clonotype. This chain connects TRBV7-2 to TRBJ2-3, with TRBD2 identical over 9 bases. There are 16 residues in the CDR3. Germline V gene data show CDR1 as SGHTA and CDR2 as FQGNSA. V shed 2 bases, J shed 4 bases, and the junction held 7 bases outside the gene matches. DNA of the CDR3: TGTGCCAGCAGCTTACTTTTTAGCGGGGGCGCAGATACGCAGTATTTT. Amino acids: CASSLLFSGGADTQYF.

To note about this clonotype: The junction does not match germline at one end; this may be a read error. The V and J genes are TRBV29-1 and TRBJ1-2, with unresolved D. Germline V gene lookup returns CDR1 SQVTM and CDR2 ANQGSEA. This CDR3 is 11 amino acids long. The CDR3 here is CSAGGQRGYPF. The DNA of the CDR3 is TGCAGCGCCGGAGGGCAGAGAGGCTACCCCTTC. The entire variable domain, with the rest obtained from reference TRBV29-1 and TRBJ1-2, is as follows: SAVISQKPSRDICQRGTSLTIQCQVDSQVTMMFWYRQQPGQSLTLIATANQGSEATYESGFVIDKFPISRPNLTFSTLTVSNMSPEDSSIYLCSAGGQRGYPFGSGTRLTVV.

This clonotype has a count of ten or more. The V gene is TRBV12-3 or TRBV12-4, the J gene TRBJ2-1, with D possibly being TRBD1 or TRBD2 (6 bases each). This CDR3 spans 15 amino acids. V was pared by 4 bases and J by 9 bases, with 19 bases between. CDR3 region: CASSYDGGPRGEQFF. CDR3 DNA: TGTGCCAGCAGTTATGACGGGGGCCCACGGGGTGAGCAGTTCTTC.

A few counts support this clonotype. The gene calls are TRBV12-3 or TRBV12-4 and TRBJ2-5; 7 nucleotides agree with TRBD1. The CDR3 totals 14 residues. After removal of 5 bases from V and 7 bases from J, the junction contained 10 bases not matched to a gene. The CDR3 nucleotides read TGTGCCAGCAGTCCTGACAGGGCGAAGGGGACCCAGTACTTC. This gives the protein CASSPDRAKGTQYF.

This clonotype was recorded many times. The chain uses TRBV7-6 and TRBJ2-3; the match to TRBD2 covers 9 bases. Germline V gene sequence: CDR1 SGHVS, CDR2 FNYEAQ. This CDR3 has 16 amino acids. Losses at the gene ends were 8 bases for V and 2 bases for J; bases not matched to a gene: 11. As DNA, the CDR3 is TGTGCCAGCGGAATGTCTAGCGGGGCGACCACAGATACGCAGTATTTT. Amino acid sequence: CASGMSSGATTDTQYF.

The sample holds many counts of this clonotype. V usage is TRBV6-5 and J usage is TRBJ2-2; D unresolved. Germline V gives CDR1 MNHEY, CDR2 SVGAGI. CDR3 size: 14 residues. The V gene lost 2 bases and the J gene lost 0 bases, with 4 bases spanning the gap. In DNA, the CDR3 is TGTGCCAGCAGTTACCAGGCGAACACCGGGGAGCTGTTTTTT. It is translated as CASSYQANTGELFF.

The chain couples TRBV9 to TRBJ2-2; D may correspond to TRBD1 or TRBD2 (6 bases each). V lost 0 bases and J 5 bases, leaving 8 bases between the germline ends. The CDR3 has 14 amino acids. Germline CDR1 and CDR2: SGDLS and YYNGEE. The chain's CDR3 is CASSVEGGTGELFF. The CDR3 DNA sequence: TGTGCCAGCAGCGTAGAGGGGGGAACCGGGGAGCTGTTTTTT.

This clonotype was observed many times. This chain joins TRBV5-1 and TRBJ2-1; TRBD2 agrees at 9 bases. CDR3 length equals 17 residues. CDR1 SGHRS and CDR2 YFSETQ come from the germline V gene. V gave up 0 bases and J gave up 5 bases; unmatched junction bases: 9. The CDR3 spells CASSLAGASGVNNEQFF. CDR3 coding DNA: TGCGCCAGCAGCTTGGCCGGGGCTAGCGGGGTAAACAATGAGCAGTTCTTC.

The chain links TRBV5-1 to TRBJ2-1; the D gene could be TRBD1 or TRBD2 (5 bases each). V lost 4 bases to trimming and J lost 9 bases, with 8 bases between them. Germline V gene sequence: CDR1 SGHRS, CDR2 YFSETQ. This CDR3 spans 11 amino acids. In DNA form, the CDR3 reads TGCGCCAGCAGCGCGAGGGGTGAGCAGTTCTTC. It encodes CASSARGEQFF.

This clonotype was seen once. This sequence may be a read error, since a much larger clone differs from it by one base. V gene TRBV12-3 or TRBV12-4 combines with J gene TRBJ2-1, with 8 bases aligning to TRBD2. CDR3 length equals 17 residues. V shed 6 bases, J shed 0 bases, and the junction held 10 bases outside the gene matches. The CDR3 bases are TGTGCCAGCAGCCAAACTTGCGGGGGGAGCTCCTACAATGAGCAGTTCTTC. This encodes CASSQTCGGSSYNEQFF.

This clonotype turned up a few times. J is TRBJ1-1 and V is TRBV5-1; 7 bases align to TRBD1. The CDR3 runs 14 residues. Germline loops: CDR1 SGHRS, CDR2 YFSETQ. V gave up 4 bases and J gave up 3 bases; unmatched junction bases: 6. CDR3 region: CASSQTGSHTEAFF. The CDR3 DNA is TGCGCCAGCAGCCAGACAGGGTCTCACACTGAAGCTTTCTTT.

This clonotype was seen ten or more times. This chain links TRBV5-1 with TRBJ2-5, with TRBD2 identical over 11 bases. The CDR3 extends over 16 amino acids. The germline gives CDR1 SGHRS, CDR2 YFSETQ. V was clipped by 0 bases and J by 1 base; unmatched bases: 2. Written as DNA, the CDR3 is TGCGCCAGCAGCTTGGCCCTAGCGGGGGGCCAAGAGACCCAGTACTTC. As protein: CASSLALAGGQETQYF. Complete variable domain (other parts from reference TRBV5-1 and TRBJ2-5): KAGVTQTPRYLIKTRGQQVTLSCSPISGHRSVSWYQQTPGQGLQFLFEYFSETQRNKGNFPGRFSGRQFSNSRSEMNVSTLELGDSALYLCASSLALAGGQETQYFGPGTRLLVL.

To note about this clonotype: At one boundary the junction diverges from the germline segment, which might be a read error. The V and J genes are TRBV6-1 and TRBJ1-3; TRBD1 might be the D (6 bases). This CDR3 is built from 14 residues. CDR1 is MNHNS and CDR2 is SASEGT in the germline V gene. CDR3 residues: CVSSIVRGQNTIYF. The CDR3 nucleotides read TGTGTCAGCAGCATAGTACGGGGGCAAAACACCATATATTTT.

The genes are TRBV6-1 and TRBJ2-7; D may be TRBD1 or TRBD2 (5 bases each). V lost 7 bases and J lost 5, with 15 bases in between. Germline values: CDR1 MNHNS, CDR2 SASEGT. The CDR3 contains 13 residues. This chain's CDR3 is CASMKGRGDEQYF. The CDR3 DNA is TGTGCCAGCATGAAGGGCCGAGGGGACGAGCAGTACTTC.

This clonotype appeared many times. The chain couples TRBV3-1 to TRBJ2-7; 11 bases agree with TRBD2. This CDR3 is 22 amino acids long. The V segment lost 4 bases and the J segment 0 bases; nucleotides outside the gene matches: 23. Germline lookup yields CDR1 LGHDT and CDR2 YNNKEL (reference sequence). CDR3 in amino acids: CASSPRSEGLEGLAVISYEQYF. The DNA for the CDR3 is TGTGCCAGCAGCCCGCGTAGCGAAGGACTGGAGGGACTAGCGGTGATCTCCTACGAGCAGTACTTC.

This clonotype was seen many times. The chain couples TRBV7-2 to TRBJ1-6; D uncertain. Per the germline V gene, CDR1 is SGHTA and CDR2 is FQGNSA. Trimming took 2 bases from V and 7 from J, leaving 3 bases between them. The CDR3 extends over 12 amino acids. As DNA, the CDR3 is TGTGCCAGCAGCTTACCAAATTCACCCCTCCACTTT. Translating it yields CASSLPNSPLHF.

CDR3 in amino acids: CASRPQPLGETQYF. In nucleotides, the CDR3 is TGTGCCAGCAGACCGCAGCCCCTTGGGGAGACCCAGTACTTC. The chain joins TRBV2 to TRBJ2-5; D gene unclear. CDR3 length equals 14 residues. Germline lookup yields CDR1 SNHLY and CDR2 FYNNEI. The germline V and J ends were trimmed by 6 bases and 5 bases, with 16 bases remaining between them.

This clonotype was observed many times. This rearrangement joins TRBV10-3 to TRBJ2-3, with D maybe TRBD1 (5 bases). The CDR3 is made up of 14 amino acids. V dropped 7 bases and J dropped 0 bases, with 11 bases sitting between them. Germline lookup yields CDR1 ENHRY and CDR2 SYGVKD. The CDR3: CAIMGRGSTDTQYF. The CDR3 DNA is TGTGCCATCATGGGAAGGGGAAGCACAGATACGCAGTATTTT.

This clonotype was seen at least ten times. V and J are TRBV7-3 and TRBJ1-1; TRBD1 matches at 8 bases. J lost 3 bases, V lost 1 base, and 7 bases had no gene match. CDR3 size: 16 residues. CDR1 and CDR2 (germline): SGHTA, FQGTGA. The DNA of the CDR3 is TGTGCCAGCAGCTTAATGGGCAGGGGGCTTGACACTGAAGCTTTCTTT. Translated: CASSLMGRGLDTEAFF.